This TCR beta chain came from a study of CXCR3-negative and CXCR3-positive naive CD8 T cells. About the research overall: Collectively, the libraries yielded approximately 140 million TRB reads in total, at about 1.5 +/- 0.3 million per library. Study findings and constraints: For CXCR3-positive naive cells, TRB CDR3s were more hydrophobic than those of CXCR3-negative naive cells. Relative to memory CD8+ cells, whose diversity was much lower, both naive subsets had comparably high diversity. For the naive subsets, surface CD5 was similar, and TCR strength was inferred from TRB CDR3 properties.

To note about this clonotype: Its antigen is undetermined.

All CD8+ T cell subsets were sorted in triplicate at fewer than 350,000 cells each. Libraries were UMI-labeled 5' RACE TRB cDNA. TCRdb re-analyzed the 5' RACE reads; it lists each CDR3 protein once, without DNA. The listing records some 140,000 distinct CDR3 sequences. This CDR3 contains 12 residues. The germline CDR1 and CDR2 sequences are LNHDA and SQIVND (reference sequence). The sample comprised naive CXCR3+ CD8+ T cells from blood. Subset denoted: CD45RO-CCR7+CD27+CD95- naive CD8+ T cells expressing CXCR3 (TNR3+). The chain recombines TRBV19 with TRBJ2-7; TCRdb's D gene call, TRBD1, goes unchecked for lack of DNA. This clonotype was sampled from a human donor in good health. Some clones in this sample may be carry-over from other donors' samples. The CDR3 sequence is CASTDRNYEQYF.